Shown below are 30 T cell receptor beta chains from a single sample sequenced in a study of blood T cell repertoires in COVID-19. Clones were sequenced by immunoSEQ multiplex PCR, and TCRdb holds only the in-frame ones, with some missing. The repertoire holds over 150,000 clones, with roughly 87% as singletons. Sequencing input: peripheral blood. The source of these receptors is a woman aged 60-75 years who had recovered from COVID-19.

The chain is built from TRBV5-1 and TRBJ1-1; D is unclear. Trimming shortened V by 0 bases and J by 2 bases, and 8 bases separated the two germline ends. Germline CDR1 is SGHRS and CDR2 is YFSETQ. This CDR3 region has 14 residues. The CDR3 DNA reads TGCGCCAGCAGCTTGGGAGCGGCCAACACTGAAGCTTTCTTT. Encoded protein: CASSLGAANTEAFF.

This clone was observed once. The V gene is TRBV5-1, the J gene TRBJ1-6, with TRBD1 identical over 9 bases. Germline V lookup: CDR1 SGHRS, CDR2 YFSETQ. V lost 5 bases, J lost 11 bases, and 8 bases stayed unmatched. The CDR3 spans 14 residues. The CDR3 DNA reads TGCGCCAGCAGAGAGGGACAGGGAGAGACACCCCTCCACTTT. It codes for CASREGQGETPLHF.

The rearrangement uses TRBV7-2 and TRBJ2-2, with D tentatively TRBD1 (5 bases). The CDR3 extends over 15 amino acids. V was shortened by 0 bases and J by 5 bases, with 10 bases between the two germline ends. The germline V gene encodes CDR1 SGHTA and CDR2 FQGNSA. The CDR3 coding sequence is TGTGCCAGCAGCTTAGCGCTTGGGGCAACCGGGGAGCTGTTTTTT. Protein sequence: CASSLALGATGELFF.

The chain joins TRBV19 to TRBJ1-1, with 7 bases aligning to TRBD1. Germline V CDR1 and CDR2: LNHDA, SQIVND (reference sequence). This CDR3 has 16 amino acids. The trim removed 7 bases at V and 0 bases at J, leaving 11 bases unmatched. CDR3: CASIDGQAAMNTEAFF. The CDR3 DNA follows: TGTGCCAGTATCGACGGACAGGCTGCGATGAACACTGAAGCTTTCTTT.

The gene calls are TRBV11-2 and TRBJ2-7, with 13 bases aligning to TRBD2. V lost 4 bases and J lost 2; bases outside the gene matches: 5. This CDR3 has 16 amino acids. From germline, CDR1 is SGHAT and CDR2 FQNNGV. CDR3 protein: CASSYTSGGAAYEQYF. CDR3 bases: TGTGCCAGCAGCTATACTAGCGGGGGGGCTGCCTACGAGCAGTACTTC.

The V gene is TRBV24-1, the J gene TRBJ2-3, with 8 bases fitting TRBD1. The junction had 8 bases not matched to a gene; V was cut back by 3 bases and J by 1 base. Germline loops: CDR1 KGHDR, CDR2 SFDVKD. The CDR3 is 17 residues long. CDR3 region: CATSDPRTGIGTDTQYF. The CDR3 DNA is TGTGCCACCAGTGATCCGCGGACAGGGATTGGCACAGATACGCAGTATTTT.

V is TRBV2 and J is TRBJ2-5; 9 nucleotides line up with TRBD1. Germline values: CDR1 SNHLY, CDR2 FYNNEI. This CDR3 has 15 residues. Germline trimming cut 5 bases from V and 6 bases from J; bases unmatched to any gene: 10. The CDR3 DNA reads as TGTGCCAGCAGTCCAGGGACAGGGCTAGGAAAGACCCAGTACTTC. This encodes CASSPGTGLGKTQYF.

The chain uses TRBV2 and TRBJ2-1, with 8 positions matching TRBD2. Trimming at V came to 7 bases and at J to 7 bases, leaving 9 bases not matched to a gene. The length of the CDR3 is 14 residues. The germline V gene has CDR1 SNHLY and CDR2 FYNNEI. CDR3 nucleotide sequence: TGTGCCAGCACCGCTAACGGGGGGGAGAATGAGCAGTTCTTC. It codes for CASTANGGENEQFF. The full variable domain, in which reference TRBV2 and TRBJ2-1 provide the parts outside the CDR3, is EPEVTQTPSHQVTQMGQEVILRCVPISNHLYFYWYRQILGQKVEFLVSFYNNEISEKSEIFDDQFSVERPDGSNFTLKIRSTKLEDSAMYFCASTANGGENEQFFGPGTRLTVL.

The V gene is TRBV6-1, the J gene TRBJ1-1; 7 bases align to TRBD1. Losses at the gene ends were 3 bases for V and 6 bases for J; bases not matched to a gene: 4. The CDR3 contains 13 residues. Germline loops: CDR1 MNHNS, CDR2 SASEGT. The DNA for the CDR3 is TGTGCCAGCAGTGAGACAGGGATCCCTGAAGCTTTCTTT. It yields the protein CASSETGIPEAFF.

In DNA, the CDR3 is TGCGCCAGCAGCCCAGCAGACAGGGATGGCGGGGAGCTGTTTTTT. As protein: CASSPADRDGGELFF. The V and J genes are TRBV4-3 and TRBJ2-2; 7 bases align to TRBD1. The J segment lost 7 bases and the V segment lost 4 bases, leaving 9 bases of the junction unmatched. This CDR3 comprises 15 residues. CDR1 is LGHNA, CDR2 YSLEER, per germline.

This clone has a single count. The chain combines TRBV4-1 with TRBJ1-2, with TRBD1 matching 7 bases. The germline V gene encodes CDR1 MGHRA and CDR2 YSYEKL. Germline trimming cut 2 bases from V and 6 bases from J; bases unmatched to any gene: 6. The CDR3 covers 14 residues. The CDR3 DNA is TGCGCCAGCAGCCAAACAGACAGGGCCCATGGCTACACCTTC. Translation: CASSQTDRAHGYTF.

V usage is TRBV20-1 and J usage is TRBJ1-2; D is perhaps TRBD1 (5 bases). V lost 3 bases, J lost 2 bases, and 19 bases lay in between. Germline CDR1 DFQATT, CDR2 SNEGSKA (reference sequence). CDR3 length: 16 residues. CDR3 loop: CSASDVTRGGNYGYTF. CDR3 nucleotide sequence: TGCAGTGCTAGTGACGTAACTCGGGGGGGAAACTATGGCTACACCTTC.

V gene TRBV28 combines with J gene TRBJ2-3; unclear D gene. Germline loops: CDR1 MDHEN, CDR2 SYDVKM. The CDR3 runs 15 residues. Trimming cost V 5 bases and J 4 bases, with 16 bases left between them. CDR3 residues: CASSRTPSAPDTQYF. Here the CDR3 DNA reads TGTGCCAGCAGTCGAACTCCAAGTGCTCCAGATACGCAGTATTTT.

The chain combines TRBV5-1 with TRBJ1-5; D not certain. Germline V gives CDR1 SGHRS, CDR2 YFSETQ. Trimming shortened V by 0 bases and J by 2 bases, and 6 bases separated the two germline ends. The CDR3 extends over 14 amino acids. The CDR3 bases are TGCGCCAGCAGCTTGGGAGGAGGCAATCAGCCCCAGCATTTT. It translates to CASSLGGGNQPQHF.

This clone was counted between two and nine times. The chain carries TRBV4-3 and TRBJ2-7, with TRBD1 matching over 9 bases. Trimming removed 4 bases from V and 3 bases from J; junction bases left unmatched: 1. Per the germline V gene, CDR1 is LGHNA and CDR2 is YSLEER. The CDR3 totals 13 residues. The CDR3 DNA reads TGCGCCAGCAGCCGGGACAGGGACTACGAGCAGTACTTC. It codes for CASSRDRDYEQYF.

This clone has a single count. This chain connects TRBV6-5 to TRBJ1-6; no reliable D call. CDR1 is MNHEY and CDR2 is SVGAGI in the germline V gene. This CDR3 contains 14 residues. Trimming pared 10 bases from V and 3 bases from J, leaving 13 bases between. The CDR3 coding sequence is TGTGCCACTAACGCGGGGAGCTATAATTCACCCCTCCACTTT. Translated: CATNAGSYNSPLHF.

The chain is built from TRBV6-1 and TRBJ1-5; D is possibly TRBD1 (6 bases). Germline V CDR1 and CDR2: MNHNS, SASEGT. Trimming left V 4 bases short and J 1 base short, with 23 bases between. CDR3 length: 19 amino acids. DNA for the CDR3: TGTGCCAGCAGTGGGGGGACACCAATACCCGTTATAAGCAATCAGCCCCAGCATTTT. Its protein product is CASSGGTPIPVISNQPQHF.

The V call is TRBV24-1, the J call TRBJ2-7; D is ambiguous. Trimming took off 5 bases at V and 3 bases at J, with 7 bases between the two ends. The CDR3 length is 12 residues. The germline gives CDR1 KGHDR, CDR2 SFDVKD. CDR3 protein: CATSVTGYEQYF. Here the CDR3 DNA reads TGTGCCACCAGTGTCACCGGCTACGAGCAGTACTTC.

The rearrangement uses TRBV6-2 or TRBV6-3 and TRBJ2-3; a possible D gene is TRBD2 (6 bases). V shed 2 bases and J shed 4 bases, with 13 bases lying between them. Germline V gene data show CDR1 as MNHEY and CDR2 as SVGEGT. CDR3 length: 15 residues. CDR3 region: CASSYGAGMADTQYF. The CDR3 nucleotides read TGTGCCAGCAGTTACGGCGCGGGGATGGCAGATACGCAGTATTTT.

This chain joins TRBV7-9 and TRBJ1-2, with D perhaps matching TRBD1 (5 bases). Trimming removed 5 bases at V and 7 bases at J, with 14 bases between. Germline CDR1 and CDR2: SEHNR and FQNEAQ (reference sequence). The CDR3 has 13 amino acids. The CDR3 DNA reads TGTGCCAGCAGCACGGGGGACCAGGGTGGCTACACCTTC. It codes for CASSTGDQGGYTF.

The V call is TRBV5-1, the J call TRBJ2-4; 9 nucleotides align to TRBD1. V lost 4 bases and J lost 8; bases outside the gene matches: 7. The CDR3 runs 14 residues. The germline V gene encodes CDR1 SGHRS and CDR2 YFSETQ. In DNA, the CDR3 is TGCGCCAGCAGCGACAAACAGGGGGCGGACATTCAGTACTTC. It is translated as CASSDKQGADIQYF.

This chain joins TRBV5-1 and TRBJ1-6, with D uncertain. Germline V lookup: CDR1 SGHRS, CDR2 YFSETQ. Trimming stripped 1 base from V and 6 bases from J, with 11 bases between. This CDR3 contains 15 residues. The CDR3: CASSLSSQSNSPLHF. The DNA for the CDR3 is TGCGCCAGCAGCTTGTCTAGCCAGTCTAATTCACCCCTCCACTTT.

V is TRBV28 and J is TRBJ2-2, with TRBD2 matching over 16 bases. The V gene end was trimmed by 2 bases and the J gene end by 3 bases; junction bases not matched to a gene: 6. The CDR3 extends over 19 amino acids. CDR1 is MDHEN, CDR2 SYDVKM, per germline. The DNA for the CDR3 is TGTGCCAGCAGTTTACCGGGACTAGCGGGGGGGTTACACACCGGGGAGCTGTTTTTT. Encoded protein: CASSLPGLAGGLHTGELFF.

V usage is TRBV19 and J usage is TRBJ1-4; tentatively, D is TRBD1 (6 bases). CDR3 length: 14 residues. The ends were cut back, 4 bases at V and 7 bases at J, with 13 bases in the middle. Germline CDR1 LNHDA, CDR2 SQIVND (reference sequence). CDR3 in amino acids: CASSTSGAAEKLFF. As DNA, the CDR3 is TGTGCCAGTAGTACTTCAGGGGCGGCTGAAAAACTGTTTTTT.

The rearrangement links TRBV28 to TRBJ1-1; D is perhaps TRBD1 (5 bases). Germline CDR1 MDHEN, CDR2 SYDVKM. Trimming cost V 5 bases and J 0 bases, with 10 bases left between them. The CDR3 contains 14 residues. The CDR3 nucleotides are TGTGCCAGCAGTACTGGCAGGGTGAACACTGAAGCTTTCTTT. This encodes CASSTGRVNTEAFF.

V and J are TRBV7-9 and TRBJ2-2; no clear D gene. CDR1 is SEHNR, CDR2 FQNEAQ, per germline (reference sequence). This CDR3 region has 13 residues. Trimming left V 5 bases short and J 4 bases short, with 8 bases between. The DNA of the CDR3 is TGTGCCAGCAGCATACAACCCACCGGGGAGCTGTTTTTT. The encoded protein is CASSIQPTGELFF. The variable domain in full, completed from reference TRBV7-9 and TRBJ2-2, reads DTGVSQNPRHKITKRGQNVTFRCDPISEHNRLYWYRQTLGQGPEFLTYFQNEAQLEKSRLLSDRFSAERPKGSFSTLEIQRTEQGDSAMYLCASSIQPTGELFFGEGSRLTVL.

The chain employs TRBV27 and TRBJ1-1; D uncertain. V was clipped by 3 bases and J by 5 bases, with 13 bases between them. Germline V gene sequence: CDR1 MNHEY, CDR2 SMNVEV (reference sequence). The CDR3 has 14 residues. The CDR3 DNA is TGTGCCAGCAGTTTCACGGGAAGAGGGACTGAAGCTTTCTTT. Translating gives CASSFTGRGTEAFF.

This CDR3 reads CASSGTGGFSPLHF. The DNA for the CDR3 is TGTGCCAGCAGCGGGACAGGGGGCTTTTCACCCCTCCACTTT. The chain couples TRBV11-1 to TRBJ1-6, with 12 bases aligning to TRBD1. In germline, CDR1 is SGHAT, CDR2 FQDESV (reference sequence). With 5 bases clipped from V and 9 bases from J, the junction kept 2 bases outside the gene matches. CDR3 length: 14 residues.

The chain recombines TRBV18 with TRBJ1-6, with D tentatively TRBD1 (5 bases). V gave up 1 base and J gave up 10 bases, with 11 bases separating them. Germline V lookup: CDR1 KGHSH, CDR2 LQKENI. The CDR3 covers 14 residues. CDR3 loop: CASSPQGPASPLHF. The CDR3 DNA reads TGTGCCAGCTCACCACAGGGGCCGGCATCACCCCTCCACTTT.

The gene calls are TRBV4-1 and TRBJ2-4, with 7 nucleotides matching TRBD2. V shed 0 bases, J shed 2 bases, and the junction held 4 bases outside the gene matches. The germline V gene has CDR1 MGHRA and CDR2 YSYEKL. The CDR3 extends over 16 amino acids. The CDR3 nucleotides are TGCGCCAGCAGCCAAGATGAGCGGGGAACCAAAAACATTCAGTACTTC. Translated: CASSQDERGTKNIQYF.